The 26 T cell receptor beta chains below were found in one sample sequenced in a study of vaccination effects on CD4 cells after COVID-19. Antigen-specific CD4+ T cell clonotypes were called by their expansion after viral peptide-pool culture in ViraFEST. Scientists isolated CD4+ T cells after an approximately ten-day culture period ended. Vaccine recipients had no previous SARS-CoV-2 infection; their nucleocapsid antibodies were negative. The antigens these receptors bind are not known. The table came from immunoSEQ multiplex PCR; TCRdb's copy has only in-frame clones and leaves some out. The sample includes under 40,000 clones, roughly 73% of them seen just once. The sequencing here drew on CD4+ T cells from PBMCs cultured with HCoV-OC43 spike peptides, taken before COVID-19 vaccination. Subset here: HCoV-OC43 spike overlapping peptide pool stimulation. All receptors come from a human donor who received a COVID-19 vaccine.

This chain connects TRBV30 to TRBJ1-4; no reliable D call. CDR3 length equals 12 residues. V gave up 4 bases and J gave up 0 bases, with 3 bases separating them. The germline CDR1 and CDR2 sequences are GTSNPN and SVGIG (reference sequence). The CDR3 DNA follows: TGTGCCTGGACCGCAACTAATGAAAAACTGTTTTTT. It specifies CAWTATNEKLFF.

The chain is built from TRBV28 and TRBJ2-7; TRBD1 matches at 11 bases. Germline V gene lookup returns CDR1 MDHEN and CDR2 SYDVKM. This CDR3 is 15 amino acids long. V lost 3 bases to trimming and J lost 3 bases; unmatched junction nucleotides: 4. The CDR3 region is CASSFGDRGNYEQYF. The CDR3 DNA reads TGTGCCAGCAGTTTCGGGGACAGGGGGAACTACGAGCAGTACTTC.

This clone was seen once. The chain carries TRBV7-8 and TRBJ2-7; D is uncertain. CDR1 is SGHVS, CDR2 FQNEAQ, per germline. The V and J ends lost 2 bases and 2 bases respectively, with 13 bases between them. CDR3 length: 15 residues. DNA for the CDR3: TGTGCCAGCAGCTTAAGGCGGCAGGTAGCCTACGAGCAGTACTTC. The encoded protein is CASSLRRQVAYEQYF.

The chain links TRBV6-5 to TRBJ2-5; 9 bases map to TRBD1. Trimming took 8 bases from V and 4 from J; bases not matched to a gene: 8. The germline V gene encodes CDR1 MNHEY and CDR2 SVGAGI. The CDR3 sequence is 14 residues long. CDR3 residues: CASDLEDRGETQYF. CDR3 sequence (DNA): TGTGCCAGCGATTTGGAGGACAGGGGAGAGACCCAGTACTTC.

This sequence joins TRBV19 and TRBJ1-1, with a possible D match to TRBD1 (5 bases). Looked up from germline, CDR1 is LNHDA and CDR2 is SQIVND (reference sequence). The germline V and J ends were trimmed by 5 bases and 0 bases, with 10 bases remaining between them. The CDR3 extends over 14 amino acids. CDR3 DNA: TGTGCCAGTAGTGCTTGGGACGTGAACACTGAAGCTTTCTTT. Translating it yields CASSAWDVNTEAFF.

This sequence joins TRBV5-4 and TRBJ2-3; no clear D. Germline CDR1 reads SGHNT; CDR2 reads YYREEE (reference sequence). The CDR3 totals 14 residues. Trimming removed 4 bases from V and 4 bases from J, with 13 bases in between. The CDR3 DNA follows: TGTGCCAGCAGCCCCGGACCTCTGGCAGATACGCAGTATTTT. This sequence encodes CASSPGPLADTQYF.

J is TRBJ2-1 and V is TRBV5-1; the match to TRBD1 covers 8 bases. The CDR3 runs to 14 residues. J gave up 9 bases and V 4 bases, and 9 bases lay outside the gene matches. Germline V lookup: CDR1 SGHRS, CDR2 YFSETQ. CDR3 bases: TGCGCCAGCAGCCCCAGGACAGGGTCGCTTGAGCAGTTCTTC. Its translation is CASSPRTGSLEQFF.

The V call is TRBV7-8, the J call TRBJ1-1, with D perhaps TRBD1 (6 bases). V was clipped by 6 bases and J by 0 bases, with 17 bases between them. This CDR3 has 16 residues. The germline CDR1 and CDR2 sequences are SGHVS and FQNEAQ. In DNA form, the CDR3 reads TGTGCCAGCAGTTTACTCCAGGGGACCTTGAACACTGAAGCTTTCTTT. Translation: CASSLLQGTLNTEAFF.

In nucleotides, the CDR3 is TGTGCCAGCAGCCAAACCGGGACTGGCTACGAGCAGTACTTC. Its translation: CASSQTGTGYEQYF. The chain carries TRBV6-5 and TRBJ2-7, with D perhaps matching TRBD2 (6 bases). The CDR3 is 14 amino acids. In germline, CDR1 is MNHEY, CDR2 SVGAGI. V was clipped by 6 bases and J by 3 bases, with 15 bases between them.

This sequence joins TRBV7-2 and TRBJ1-1; 9 bases align to TRBD1. V gave up 5 bases and J gave up 4 bases; unmatched junction bases: 5. Germline-derived CDR1 and CDR2 are SGHTA and FQGNSA. The CDR3 consists of 14 residues. CDR3 coding DNA: TGTGCCAGCAGCCCACAGGGGGCAGGCACTGAAGCTTTCTTT. It specifies CASSPQGAGTEAFF.

This clone was counted a few times. The CDR3 DNA sequence: TGTGCCAGCAGTTACGACAGGGGGTCGCGCACCGGGGAGCTGTTTTTT. Its translation is CASSYDRGSRTGELFF. The chain uses TRBV6-2 or TRBV6-3 and TRBJ2-2, with TRBD1 matching 9 bases. In germline, CDR1 is MNHEY, CDR2 SVGEGT. This CDR3 has 16 amino acids. V dropped 2 bases and J dropped 4; count of bases not matched to a gene: 5.

V and J are TRBV2 and TRBJ1-2, with TRBD1 identical over 8 bases. Germline V CDR1 and CDR2: SNHLY, FYNNEI. The V gene end was trimmed by 3 bases and the J gene end by 2 bases; junction bases not matched to a gene: 11. This CDR3 is 17 amino acids long. CDR3: CASSDRGPVPNNYGYTF. For the CDR3, the DNA is TGTGCCAGCAGTGACAGGGGGCCAGTCCCGAACAACTATGGCTACACCTTC.

There are a few counts of this clone. This chain links TRBV19 with TRBJ1-6, with unresolved D. Germline CDR1 LNHDA, CDR2 SQIVND (reference sequence). Trimming left V 3 bases short and J 9 bases short, with 9 bases between. The CDR3 loop spans 13 amino acids. The CDR3 spells CASSMTEVSPLHF. DNA of the CDR3: TGTGCCAGTAGTATGACCGAGGTTTCACCCCTCCACTTT.

This clone qualifies as medium-sized. The chain recombines TRBV20-1 with TRBJ2-3; D is unresolved. The CDR3 is 13 amino acids. The V and J ends lost 3 bases and 6 bases respectively, with 13 bases between them. The germline V gene has CDR1 DFQATT and CDR2 SNEGSKA (reference sequence). The CDR3 bases are TGCAGTGCTAGTAAGGTGGTGGGCGATACGCAGTATTTT. Residues: CSASKVVGDTQYF.

The chain's CDR3 is CAISETRSGYTF. In DNA, the CDR3 is TGTGCCATCAGTGAAACGAGGTCTGGCTACACCTTC. This rearrangement joins TRBV10-3 to TRBJ1-2; D not resolved. There are 12 residues in the CDR3. In germline, CDR1 is ENHRY, CDR2 SYGVKD. V was cut by 3 bases and J by 7 bases, with 9 bases left in between.

The chain uses TRBV2 and TRBJ2-1; D call uncertain. V lost 6 bases, J lost 10 bases, and 22 bases lay in between. Germline V CDR1 and CDR2: SNHLY, FYNNEI. The CDR3 covers 15 residues. This CDR3 reads CASSQEPSAATEQFF. DNA for the CDR3: TGTGCCAGCAGCCAGGAGCCCAGCGCTGCTACCGAGCAGTTCTTC.

The chain links TRBV4-1 to TRBJ1-1, with TRBD1 as a possible D gene (5 bases). Trimming took 4 bases from V and 1 from J, leaving 16 bases between them. CDR1 and CDR2 (germline): MGHRA, YSYEKL. This CDR3 region has 16 residues. The CDR3 reads CASSRQTTVRNTEAFF. CDR3 DNA: TGCGCCAGCAGCCGACAGACGACGGTAAGGAACACTGAAGCTTTCTTT.

The chain joins TRBV30 to TRBJ2-1; D unclear. CDR3 size: 12 residues. V lost 5 bases and J lost 5, with 10 bases in between. CDR1 is GTSNPN and CDR2 is SVGIG in the germline V gene (reference sequence). The CDR3 spells CAWGSLDNEQFF. CDR3 nucleotides: TGTGCCTGGGGGTCCCTAGACAATGAGCAGTTCTTC.

The chain has TRBV10-3 and TRBJ2-7, with D perhaps given as TRBD1 or TRBD2 (5 bases each). Germline CDR1 ENHRY, CDR2 SYGVKD. V lost 8 bases, J lost 0 bases, and 11 bases lay in between. CDR3 length equals 13 residues. The CDR3 region is CAIGDRPSYEQYF. CDR3 in DNA: TGTGCCATCGGGGACCGACCCTCCTACGAGCAGTACTTC.

The gene calls are TRBV30 and TRBJ2-3; possibly TRBD1 for D (5 bases). Between the trimmed V and J ends, which lost 2 bases and 4 bases, there was a span of 10 bases. Germline lookup yields CDR1 GTSNPN and CDR2 SVGIG (reference sequence). CDR3 length: 13 residues. This CDR3 reads CAWSRRRADTQYF. In nucleotides, the CDR3 is TGTGCCTGGAGTCGTCGCAGGGCAGATACGCAGTATTTT.

The chain links TRBV18 to TRBJ2-7; D call uncertain. CDR3 length: 13 residues. The ends were cut back, 6 bases at V and 2 bases at J, with 11 bases in the middle. In germline, CDR1 is KGHSH, CDR2 LQKENI. The CDR3 reads CASSAGRTYEQYF. In nucleotides, the CDR3 is TGTGCCAGCTCGGCCGGCCGAACCTACGAGCAGTACTTC.

This clone was picked up a small number of times. The chain links TRBV3-1 (or the pseudogene TRBV3-2) to TRBJ2-1, with D possibly being TRBD2 (5 bases). Trimming removed 1 base from V and 12 bases from J, with 13 bases in between. The CDR3 contains 13 residues. Germline V lookup: CDR1 LGHDT, CDR2 YNNKEL (reference sequence). CDR3 nucleotide sequence: TGTGCCAGCAGCCAAGGCAGTAGGGCGGGGCAGTTCTTC. Protein product: CASSQGSRAGQFF.

This clone turned up a few times. The chain's CDR3 is CASSQEGNTNYGYTF. As DNA, the CDR3 is TGTGCCAGCAGCCAAGAGGGGAATACTAACTATGGCTACACCTTC. The chain is built from TRBV4-2 and TRBJ1-2; the D is unclear. V lost 0 bases and J lost 0, with 8 bases in between. Germline loops: CDR1 LGHNA, CDR2 YNFKEQ. CDR3 length equals 15 residues.

This chain connects TRBV19 to TRBJ1-2, with TRBD1 identical over 7 bases. Per germline, CDR1 LNHDA and CDR2 SQIVND (reference sequence). The CDR3 spans 13 residues. The J segment lost 4 bases and the V segment lost 5 bases, leaving 4 bases of the junction unmatched. The CDR3 DNA reads TGTGCCAGTAGTGACAGGGCCGGCTATGGCTACACCTTC. The encoded protein is CASSDRAGYGYTF.

The chain carries TRBV30 and TRBJ1-3; D gene ambiguous. From germline, CDR1 is GTSNPN and CDR2 SVGIG (reference sequence). The V end lost 0 bases, the J end lost 2 bases, and 8 bases lay between the germline ends. This CDR3 has 14 residues. CDR3 in DNA: TGTGCCTGGAGTGTGAGGACCGCTGGAAACACCATATATTTT. It specifies CAWSVRTAGNTIYF. The variable domain in full, completed from reference TRBV30 and TRBJ1-3, reads SQTIHQWPATLVQPVGSPLSLECTVEGTSNPNLYWYRQAAGRGLQLLFYSVGIGQISSEVPQNLSASRPQDRQFILSSKKLLLSDSGFYLCAWSVRTAGNTIYFGEGSWLTVV.

V gene TRBV4-1 combines with J gene TRBJ1-2; the D gene is possibly TRBD1 (6 bases). The germline V gene encodes CDR1 MGHRA and CDR2 YSYEKL. This CDR3 is built from 17 residues. V gave up 0 bases and J gave up 1 base, with 15 bases separating them. CDR3 DNA sequence: TGCGCCAGCAGCCAAGATCAGAGACAGGCCATTAACTATGGCTACACCTTC. Translation: CASSQDQRQAINYGYTF.